What follows describes a single TCR beta chain. This specimen belongs to a study of technical replicates of blood from four donors. Profiled with immunoSEQ multiplex PCR; TCRdb holds only in-frame clones, not every one. The sample contains approximately 59,000 clones, 90% to 95% of which appear only once. Germline lookup yields CDR1 SEHNR and CDR2 FQNEAQ (reference sequence). V lost 5 bases to trimming and J lost 6 bases; unmatched junction nucleotides: 9. This CDR3 has 15 amino acids. The specimen was PBMCs. This receptor was taken from a human donor in good health. Some clones in this sample may be carry-over from other donors' samples. The V gene is TRBV7-9, the J gene TRBJ2-7, with 11 bases fitting TRBD1. The CDR3 region is CASSREQDRGLEQYF. In DNA form, the CDR3 reads TGTGCCAGCAGCCGAGAGCAGGACAGGGGGCTCGAGCAGTACTTC.